This TCR beta chain derives from a study of vaccination and CD4 T cells after COVID-19. Study summary: The control cultures got either a CEFX pool, an HIV-1 Nef pool, or no peptide at all.

Notes on this clonotype: The antigen is undetermined.

With the Oncomine TCR Beta short-read assay, DNA from cultured CD4+ T cells was sequenced. From cultured CD4+ T cells, genomic DNA was extracted. TCRdb re-called the PCR reads with MiXCR, one entry per CDR3 protein. This table has fewer than 18,000 distinct CDR3 sequences, roughly 58% appearing once. Sample treatment: approximately nine-day PBMC culture with coronavirus spike peptide pools or control peptides (ViraFEST assay). Cultures used some 2 million PBMCs per well, approximately 9.2 IU/ml IL-2 and about 9.9 ug/ml peptides. The CDR3 has 16 amino acids. The V gene's germline CDR1 is SNHLY and CDR2 FYNNEI. V shed 4 bases, J shed 5 bases, and the junction held 9 bases outside the gene matches.

The receptor was derived from a human donor who had recovered from COVID-19. The V gene is TRBV2, the J gene TRBJ1-5; 9 bases match TRBD1. Specimen: CD4+ T cells from blood, cultured in vitro. The CDR3 here is CASSGGGTGPYQPQHF. DNA of the CDR3: TGTGCCAGCAGTGGGGGCGGGACAGGGCCATATCAGCCCCAGCATTTT.